Below, one TCR beta chain is given with its context. What it recognizes is unknown. The data belong to a study of T cell responses to AZD1222 COVID-19 vaccine. V lost 0 bases and J 7 bases, leaving 6 bases between the germline ends. The CDR3 covers 12 residues. Germline loops: CDR1 LGHDT, CDR2 YNNKEL (reference sequence). TCRdb keeps only in-frame clones here, not all; method: immunoSEQ multiplex PCR. This table has around 84,000 clones, 86% appearing once. Study outcomes and limitations: Females made up more of the donors, who were largely white British, and clonal diversity may have come out too low.

Sample: peripheral blood, taken on day 0 of AZD1222 vaccination. This sequence originates from an adult in good health. The chain is built from TRBV3-1 (or the pseudogene TRBV3-2) and TRBJ1-2, with unresolved D. The CDR3 DNA sequence: TGTGCCAGCAGCCAAGAAGGTGGTGGCTACACCTTC. Its translation is CASSQEGGGYTF.